Listed here is a single T cell receptor (beta chain). Its target is not known. This entry comes from a study of response to subunit inactivated influenza vaccine. Study observations and caveats: Each seasonal influenza vaccination recruits few new T cells, the authors suggested.

Each CDR3 protein gets one entry after TCRdb re-called the RT-PCR reads with MiXCR. The sample holds more than 250,000 distinct CDR3 sequences, 21% seen once. The receptor was derived from a man between 45 and 75 years old who received an inactivated influenza vaccine. Here the sequenced sample was PBMCs from blood, taken less than 22 months after vaccination.

The CDR3 DNA sequence: TGTGCCAGCAGCCAACTAAAGGGGGGGCTCTCAGATACGCAGTATTTT. This sequence encodes CASSQLKGGLSDTQYF. This chain uses TRBV12-3 or TRBV12-4 with TRBJ2-3, with D tentatively TRBD2 (7 bases). The V end was cut by 6 bases, the J end by 4 bases, with 20 bases between. CDR3 length: 16 amino acids.